Following are 24 T cell receptor beta chains from one sample sequenced in a study of T cell responses to AZD1222 COVID-19 vaccine (dated by TCRdb to 2020 to 2023). Explained via the paper, the time point label denotes: baseline before first vaccination. Libraries came from the immunoSEQ multiplex PCR assay. TCRdb obtained this table from immuneACCESS and retained in-frame rearrangements with V and J assigned. These tables miss some clones; where compared with another copy, unresolved V genes account for less than half of the shortfall, and the remainder is unexplained. In all, the sample holds around 120,000 clones, and over 85% of those were seen once. About 4.1% of the sample goes to the ten largest clones. Sample: peripheral blood, taken on day 0 of AZD1222 vaccination. The receptor source for this set is an adult in good health.

This clone was counted only a few times. The J gene is TRBJ2-4, the V gene TRBV4-1; D is undetermined. Germline-derived CDR1 and CDR2 are MGHRA and YSYEKL. The CDR3 has 18 residues. Trimming took off 1 base at V and 0 bases at J, with 16 bases between the two ends. The CDR3 loop is CASSQVTQGILAKNIQYF. The CDR3, as DNA: TGCGCCAGCAGCCAAGTGACCCAAGGAATTCTAGCCAAAAACATTCAGTACTTC.

The CDR3 DNA reads TGTGCCAGCAGTTTAGAGCCTAACTATGGCTACACCTTC. It translates to CASSLEPNYGYTF. This chain links TRBV28 with TRBJ1-2, with no clear D. Deletions cut 2 bases from V and 0 bases from J, with 4 bases between. Germline CDR1 reads MDHEN; CDR2 reads SYDVKM. This CDR3 is built from 13 residues.

The V call is TRBV12-5, the J call TRBJ1-1; D might be TRBD1 (6 bases). Per germline, CDR1 LGHNT and CDR2 FRNRAP. The CDR3 has 11 amino acids. Trimming left V 6 bases short and J 6 bases short, with 8 bases between. The CDR3 region is CASGQGPEAFF. Written as DNA, the CDR3 is TGTGCTAGTGGACAGGGTCCTGAAGCTTTCTTT.

The J gene is TRBJ1-4, the V gene TRBV5-1; D gene ambiguous. This CDR3 has 16 amino acids. Germline V gene lookup returns CDR1 SGHRS and CDR2 YFSETQ. Trimming left V 1 base short and J 6 bases short, with 16 bases between. The chain's CDR3 is CASSLWPSRLDEKLFF. The CDR3 DNA reads as TGCGCCAGCAGCTTGTGGCCGTCCCGGTTGGATGAAAAACTGTTTTTT.

This clone is a singleton in its sample. J is TRBJ2-2 and V is TRBV19, with TRBD1 identical over 8 bases. Looked up from germline, CDR1 is LNHDA and CDR2 is SQIVND (reference sequence). V gave up 10 bases and J gave up 5 bases; unmatched junction bases: 9. This CDR3 has 14 amino acids. The CDR3 sequence: CATRTGRSTGELFF. In DNA, the CDR3 is TGTGCCACCCGGACAGGGAGGTCAACCGGGGAGCTGTTTTTT.

V gene TRBV5-4 combines with J gene TRBJ2-7; no firm D call. The V end lost 4 bases, the J end lost 1 base, and 6 bases lay between the germline ends. This CDR3 has 12 residues. CDR1 and CDR2 (germline): SGHNT, YYREEE (reference sequence). CDR3 coding DNA: TGTGCCAGCAGCAGCTATTCCTACGAGCAGTACTTC. Residues: CASSSYSYEQYF.

The J gene is TRBJ1-1, the V gene TRBV25-1; D gene unclear. This CDR3 is built from 11 residues. V shed 1 base and J shed 7 bases, with 4 bases lying between them. Germline V CDR1 and CDR2: MGHDK, SYGVNS. The CDR3: CASSEWGEAFF. CDR3 sequence (DNA): TGTGCCAGCAGTGAATGGGGTGAAGCTTTCTTT.

This clone was detected once. The chain links TRBV6-5 to TRBJ1-1; 8 bases map to TRBD1. Germline CDR1 is MNHEY and CDR2 is SVGAGI. CDR3 size: 12 residues. The V and J ends lost 10 bases and 3 bases, in that order; junction bases with no gene match: 4. The CDR3 nucleotides are TGTGCCACCCACAGGGGGGACACTGAAGCTTTCTTT. It codes for CATHRGDTEAFF.

The genes are TRBV14 and TRBJ2-1; D possibly matches TRBD1 or TRBD2 (5 bases each). Germline-derived CDR1 and CDR2 are SGHDN and FVKESK. This CDR3 region has 16 residues. V was pared by 3 bases and J by 2 bases, with 14 bases between. CDR3 nucleotides: TGTGCCAGCAGCCATGACCGGGACGCCACCTACAATGAGCAGTTCTTC. It is translated as CASSHDRDATYNEQFF.

The chain is built from TRBV9 and TRBJ1-1; D not certain. The germline V gene has CDR1 SGDLS and CDR2 YYNGEE. CDR3 length: 14 amino acids. Trimming pared 3 bases from V and 1 base from J, leaving 10 bases between. The CDR3 is CASSAWTGNTEAFF. In nucleotides, the CDR3 is TGTGCCAGCAGCGCCTGGACGGGGAACACTGAAGCTTTCTTT. The variable domain in full, completed from reference TRBV9 and TRBJ1-1, reads DSGVTQTPKHLITATGQRVTLRCSPRSGDLSVYWYQQSLDQGLQFLIQYYNGEERAKGNILERFSAQQFPDLHSELNLSSLELGDSALYFCASSAWTGNTEAFFGQGTRLTVV.

The chain employs TRBV10-2 and TRBJ1-1, with 9 bases identical to TRBD1. Per germline, CDR1 WSHSY and CDR2 SAAADI. The length of the CDR3 is 13 residues. V lost 5 bases and J lost 6; bases outside the gene matches: 4. As DNA, the CDR3 is TGCGCCAGCAGTCCTAGACAGGGGGCTGAAGCTTTCTTT. Amino acids: CASSPRQGAEAFF.

V usage is TRBV6-5 and J usage is TRBJ1-1, with a possible D match to TRBD1 (6 bases). Germline lookup yields CDR1 MNHEY and CDR2 SVGAGI. This CDR3 contains 13 residues. V was shortened by 11 bases and J by 1 base, with 14 bases between the two germline ends. DNA of the CDR3: TGTGCCCTTCACAGGGATACGAACACTGAAGCTTTCTTT. Protein: CALHRDTNTEAFF.

V and J are TRBV30 and TRBJ1-1; D is possibly TRBD1 (6 bases). With 1 base removed from V and 11 bases from J, the gap between germline ends came to 17 bases. The CDR3 is 13 amino acids. Looked up from germline, CDR1 is GTSNPN and CDR2 is SVGIG (reference sequence). The CDR3: CAWSGWDNRDAFF. The CDR3, as DNA: TGTGCCTGGAGTGGGTGGGACAATCGGGATGCTTTCTTT.

The chain couples TRBV5-1 to TRBJ2-3; D might be TRBD2 (5 bases). Trimming pared 0 bases from V and 8 bases from J, leaving 13 bases between. The germline CDR1 and CDR2 sequences are SGHRS and YFSETQ. There are 14 residues in the CDR3. The CDR3 here is CASSLEGPAGTQYF. The CDR3, as DNA: TGCGCCAGCAGCTTGGAGGGTCCGGCGGGTACGCAGTATTTT.

This chain links TRBV27 with TRBJ1-1, with a possible D match to TRBD1 (6 bases). Trimming cost V 5 bases and J 5 bases, with 12 bases left between them. CDR3 size: 13 residues. Germline-derived CDR1 and CDR2 are MNHEY and SMNVEV (reference sequence). The CDR3 loop is CASSLSRGTEAFF. DNA of the CDR3: TGTGCCAGCAGTCTCTCGAGGGGGACTGAAGCTTTCTTT.

This chain links TRBV15 with TRBJ1-2; D gene unclear. V was shortened by 5 bases and J by 2 bases, with 15 bases between the two germline ends. The CDR3 length is 15 residues. Germline CDR1 and CDR2: LNHNV and YYDKDF (reference sequence). The CDR3 DNA reads as TGTGCCACCAGCTCAAGGGCCAGCGAGAACTATGGCTACACCTTC. Translating gives CATSSRASENYGYTF.

The V gene is TRBV7-8, the J gene TRBJ1-1; D is uncertain. Germline V CDR1 and CDR2: SGHVS, FQNEAQ. V was shortened by 0 bases and J by 4 bases, with 6 bases between the two germline ends. The CDR3 extends over 13 amino acids. In nucleotides, the CDR3 is TGTGCCAGCAGCTTAGCGCCGAGCACTGAAGCTTTCTTT. This gives the protein CASSLAPSTEAFF.

The CDR3 nucleotides read TGTGCTAGTGGTTACGGACAGGGCCATGGCTACACCTTC. Its translation: CASGYGQGHGYTF. This chain uses TRBV12-5 with TRBJ1-2; 8 positions agree with TRBD1. The CDR3 totals 13 residues. Germline V gene sequence: CDR1 LGHNT, CDR2 FRNRAP. Trimming removed 4 bases from V and 6 bases from J; junction bases left unmatched: 4.

This chain links TRBV5-1 with TRBJ2-1; D gene unclear. Germline-derived CDR1 and CDR2 are SGHRS and YFSETQ. V gave up 3 bases and J gave up 0 bases, with 16 bases separating them. The CDR3 extends over 17 amino acids. The CDR3 sequence: CASSSRHSSSSYNEQFF. CDR3 DNA: TGCGCCAGCAGCTCTCGCCACAGCAGCAGCTCCTACAATGAGCAGTTCTTC.

The rearrangement links TRBV9 to TRBJ2-7; D is unclear. Germline V gene data show CDR1 as SGDLS and CDR2 as YYNGEE. This CDR3 contains 14 residues. The germline V and J ends were trimmed by 4 bases and 4 bases, with 15 bases remaining between them. The CDR3 DNA is TGTGCCAGCAGCCTCAGGTGGGATGGGTACGAGCAGTACTTC. This sequence encodes CASSLRWDGYEQYF.

The chain couples TRBV11-2 to TRBJ2-7; TRBD2 aligns across 8 bases. J lost 5 bases, V lost 5 bases, and 11 bases had no gene match. The germline CDR1 and CDR2 sequences are SGHAT and FQNNGV. There are 15 residues in the CDR3. This chain's CDR3 is CASSPGAGEFHEQYF. The CDR3 DNA sequence: TGTGCCAGCAGCCCGGGAGCGGGAGAGTTTCACGAGCAGTACTTC.

J is TRBJ2-7 and V is TRBV7-9; perhaps D is TRBD1 or TRBD2 (6 bases each). Germline V lookup: CDR1 SEHNR, CDR2 FQNEAQ (reference sequence). The CDR3 covers 14 residues. Deletions cut 1 base from V and 5 bases from J, with 12 bases between. The CDR3 loop reads CASSLVGGTNEQYF. CDR3 coding DNA: TGTGCCAGCAGCTTAGTCGGGGGCACGAACGAGCAGTACTTC. The variable domain in full, with the rest retrieved from reference TRBV7-9 and TRBJ2-7, is DTGVSQNPRHKITKRGQNVTFRCDPISEHNRLYWYRQTLGQGPEFLTYFQNEAQLEKSRLLSDRFSAERPKGSFSTLEIQRTEQGDSAMYLCASSLVGGTNEQYFGPGTRLTVT.

This chain connects TRBV6-5 to TRBJ1-2; 7 bases agree with TRBD1. Germline trimming cut 6 bases from V and 2 bases from J; bases unmatched to any gene: 6. CDR1 MNHEY and CDR2 SVGAGI come from the germline V gene. The CDR3 spans 14 residues. Written as DNA, the CDR3 is TGTGCCAGCAGGGGGACAGCATCCAACTATGGCTACACCTTC. Its protein is CASRGTASNYGYTF.

The sample holds a few counts of this clone. The chain has TRBV7-9 and TRBJ1-1, with D perhaps TRBD1 (6 bases). Per germline, CDR1 SEHNR and CDR2 FQNEAQ (reference sequence). V was trimmed by 3 bases and J by 3 bases, leaving 14 bases between them. The CDR3 sequence is 15 residues long. CDR3 in DNA: TGTGCCAGCAGCTTCACAGGGTCGGGGGACACTGAAGCTTTCTTT. It codes for CASSFTGSGDTEAFF.